Sequencing of this T cell receptor beta chain was carried out in a study of cytomegalovirus exposure and HLA in healthy donors. A multiplex PCR was run with 60 Vbeta primers and 13 Jbeta primers. The assay was immunoSEQ multiplex PCR, and TCRdb's table has in-frame clones only and misses some. The sample has approximately 160,000 clones, approximately 71% seen once; the top ten hold 4.5%. This CDR3 has 13 residues. Trimming shortened V by 8 bases and J by 6 bases, and 16 bases separated the two germline ends. Germline values: CDR1 MNHEY, CDR2 SMNVEV (reference sequence). The rearrangement uses TRBV27 and TRBJ1-2; D is unresolved. This receptor was taken from a woman aged 18-29 years in good health and CMV-seropositive. The sample consisted of PBMCs. For the CDR3, the DNA is TGTGCCAGCCAAGGCCTAGACCTCAATGGCTACACCTTC. It specifies CASQGLDLNGYTF.